This entry describes one T cell receptor beta chain. Antigen specificity is unknown. The record originates from a study of shared clonotypes between healthy human individuals. With 6 bases removed from V and 3 bases from J, the gap between germline ends came to 21 bases. From germline, CDR1 is SNHLY and CDR2 FYNNEI. The CDR3 runs to 16 residues. Study-wide points: Compared with memory subsets, naive subsets generally had larger estimated richness.

Produced via immunoSEQ multiplex PCR; TCRdb's table is partial and in-frame only. The sample lists about 600,000 clones; approximately 97% were seen once. All donors were Caucasian adults living in Nashville, Tennessee. Naive CD45RA+ and memory CD45RA-negative subsets were split from CD4+ cells. The J gene is TRBJ2-7, the V gene TRBV2; D might be TRBD1 (6 bases). The sample was naive CD4+ T cells sorted from blood. Subset defined: CD45RA+ positively selected. The sequence came from a woman in her 30s in good health. In DNA, the CDR3 is TGTGCCAGCAGGGATACCGCCTGGGGACAAGACTACGAGCAGTACTTC. It is translated as CASRDTAWGQDYEQYF.